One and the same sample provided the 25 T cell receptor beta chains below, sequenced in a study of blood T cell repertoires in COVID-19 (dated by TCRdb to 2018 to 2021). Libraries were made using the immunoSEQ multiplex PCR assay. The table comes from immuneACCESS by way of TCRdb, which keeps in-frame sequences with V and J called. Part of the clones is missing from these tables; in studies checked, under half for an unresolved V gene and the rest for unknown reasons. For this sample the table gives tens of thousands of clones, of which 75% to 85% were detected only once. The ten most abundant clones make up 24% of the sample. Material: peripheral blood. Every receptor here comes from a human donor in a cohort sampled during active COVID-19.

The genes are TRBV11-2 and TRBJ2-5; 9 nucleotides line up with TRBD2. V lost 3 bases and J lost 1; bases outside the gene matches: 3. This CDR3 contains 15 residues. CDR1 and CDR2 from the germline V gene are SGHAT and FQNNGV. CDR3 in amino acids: CASSLSSGTQETQYF. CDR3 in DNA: TGTGCCAGCAGCTTGTCTAGCGGGACCCAAGAGACCCAGTACTTC.

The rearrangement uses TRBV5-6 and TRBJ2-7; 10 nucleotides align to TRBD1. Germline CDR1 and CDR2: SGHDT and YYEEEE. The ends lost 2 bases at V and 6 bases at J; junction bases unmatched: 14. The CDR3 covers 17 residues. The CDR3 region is CASSFYFRRDRGPEQYF. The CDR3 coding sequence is TGTGCCAGCAGCTTCTATTTTAGGAGGGACAGGGGTCCCGAGCAGTACTTC.

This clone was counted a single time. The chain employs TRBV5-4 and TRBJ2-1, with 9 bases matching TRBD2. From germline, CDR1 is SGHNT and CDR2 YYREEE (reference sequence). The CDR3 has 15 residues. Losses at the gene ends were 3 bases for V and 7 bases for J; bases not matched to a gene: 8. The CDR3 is CASSSPGLAVNEQFF. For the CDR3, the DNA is TGTGCCAGCAGCTCTCCGGGACTAGCTGTGAATGAGCAGTTCTTC.

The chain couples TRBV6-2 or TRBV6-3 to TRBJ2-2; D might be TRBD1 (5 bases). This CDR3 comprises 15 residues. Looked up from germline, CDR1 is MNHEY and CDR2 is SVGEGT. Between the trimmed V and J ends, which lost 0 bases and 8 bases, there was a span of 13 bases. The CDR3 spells CASSYSARVGGELFF. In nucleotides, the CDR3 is TGTGCCAGCAGTTACTCGGCCAGGGTAGGAGGGGAGCTGTTTTTT.

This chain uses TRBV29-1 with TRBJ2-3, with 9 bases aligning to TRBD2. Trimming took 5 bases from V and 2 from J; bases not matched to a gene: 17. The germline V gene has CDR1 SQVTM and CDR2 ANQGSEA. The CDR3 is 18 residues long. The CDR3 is CSVRFVSGRPTSTDTQYF. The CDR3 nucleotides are TGCAGCGTTCGGTTCGTTAGCGGGAGACCCACCTCCACAGATACGCAGTATTTT.

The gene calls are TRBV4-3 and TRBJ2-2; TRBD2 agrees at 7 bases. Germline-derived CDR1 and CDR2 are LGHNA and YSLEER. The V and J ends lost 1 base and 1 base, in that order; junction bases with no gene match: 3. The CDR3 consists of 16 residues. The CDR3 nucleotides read TGCGCCAGCAGCCAAGGAGCGGGGAAGAACACCGGGGAGCTGTTTTTT. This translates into CASSQGAGKNTGELFF.

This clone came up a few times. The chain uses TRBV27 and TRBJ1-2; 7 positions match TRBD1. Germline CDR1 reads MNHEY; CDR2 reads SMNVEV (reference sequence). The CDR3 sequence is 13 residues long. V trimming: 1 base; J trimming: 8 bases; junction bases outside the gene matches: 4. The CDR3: CASSLLGTVGYTF. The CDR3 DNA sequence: TGTGCCAGCAGTTTATTAGGGACAGTCGGCTACACCTTC.

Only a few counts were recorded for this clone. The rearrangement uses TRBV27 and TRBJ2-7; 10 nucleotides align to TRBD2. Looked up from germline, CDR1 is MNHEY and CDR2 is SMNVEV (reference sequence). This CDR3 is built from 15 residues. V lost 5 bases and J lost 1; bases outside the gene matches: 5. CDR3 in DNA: TGTGCCAGCAGTCCCCTAGCGGGGGCTTCCTACGAGCAGTACTTC. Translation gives CASSPLAGASYEQYF.

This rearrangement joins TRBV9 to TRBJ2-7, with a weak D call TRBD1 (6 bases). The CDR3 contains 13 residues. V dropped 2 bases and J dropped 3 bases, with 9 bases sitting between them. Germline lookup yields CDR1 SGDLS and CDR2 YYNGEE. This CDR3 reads CASSVGDNYEQYF. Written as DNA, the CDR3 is TGTGCCAGCAGCGTGGGGGACAACTACGAGCAGTACTTC.

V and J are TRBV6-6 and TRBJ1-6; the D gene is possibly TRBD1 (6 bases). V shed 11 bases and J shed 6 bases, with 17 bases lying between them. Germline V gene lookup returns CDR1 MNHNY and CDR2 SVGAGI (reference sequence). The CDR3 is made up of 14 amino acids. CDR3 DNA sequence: TGTGCCGGCCAGTTGAAGGACAGTAATTCACCCCTCCACTTT. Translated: CAGQLKDSNSPLHF.

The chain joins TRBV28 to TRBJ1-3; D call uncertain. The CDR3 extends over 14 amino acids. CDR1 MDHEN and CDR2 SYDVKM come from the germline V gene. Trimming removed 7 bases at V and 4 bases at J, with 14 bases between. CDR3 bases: TGTGCCAGCACCTCACGGGGAAACGGAAACACCATATATTTT. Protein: CASTSRGNGNTIYF.

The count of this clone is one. The CDR3 region is CASSYSQWESNEQYF. CDR3 nucleotide sequence: TGTGCCAGCAGTTACTCTCAGTGGGAGAGCAACGAGCAGTACTTC. The chain is built from TRBV6-5 and TRBJ2-7; possible D gene TRBD2, 5 bases. The V end was cut by 0 bases, the J end by 5 bases, with 14 bases between. CDR3 size: 15 residues. The V gene's germline CDR1 is MNHEY and CDR2 SVGAGI.

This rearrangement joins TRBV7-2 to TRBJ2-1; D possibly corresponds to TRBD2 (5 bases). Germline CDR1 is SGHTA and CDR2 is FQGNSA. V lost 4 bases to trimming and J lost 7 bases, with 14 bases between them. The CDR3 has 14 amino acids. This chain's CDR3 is CASSSRGSANEQFF. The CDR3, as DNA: TGTGCCAGCAGCTCCAGAGGGAGTGCGAATGAGCAGTTCTTC.

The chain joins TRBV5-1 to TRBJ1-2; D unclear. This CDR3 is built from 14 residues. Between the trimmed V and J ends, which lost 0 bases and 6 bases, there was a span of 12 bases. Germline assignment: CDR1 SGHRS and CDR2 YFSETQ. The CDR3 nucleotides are TGCGCCAGCAGCTTGGCCACGGTGATTGATGGCTACACCTTC. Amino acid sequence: CASSLATVIDGYTF.

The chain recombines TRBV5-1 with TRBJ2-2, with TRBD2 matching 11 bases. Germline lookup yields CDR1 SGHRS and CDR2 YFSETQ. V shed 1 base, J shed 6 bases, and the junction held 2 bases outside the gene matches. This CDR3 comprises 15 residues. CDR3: CASSLLAGGAGELFF. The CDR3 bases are TGCGCCAGCAGCTTGCTAGCGGGAGGAGCCGGGGAGCTGTTTTTT.

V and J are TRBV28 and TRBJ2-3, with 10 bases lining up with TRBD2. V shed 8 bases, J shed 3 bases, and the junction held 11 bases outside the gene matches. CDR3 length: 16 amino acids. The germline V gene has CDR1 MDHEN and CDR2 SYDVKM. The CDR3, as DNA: TGTGCCAGCTGCGGGACTAGCGTCTCCTCAACAGATACGCAGTATTTT. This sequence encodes CASCGTSVSSTDTQYF.

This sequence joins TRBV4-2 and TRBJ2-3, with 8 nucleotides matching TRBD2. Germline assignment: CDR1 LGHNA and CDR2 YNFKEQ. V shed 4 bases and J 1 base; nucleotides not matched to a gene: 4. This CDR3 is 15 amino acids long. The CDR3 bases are TGTGCCAGCAGCCCGGGACTAGGAGGCACAGATACGCAGTATTTT. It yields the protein CASSPGLGGTDTQYF.

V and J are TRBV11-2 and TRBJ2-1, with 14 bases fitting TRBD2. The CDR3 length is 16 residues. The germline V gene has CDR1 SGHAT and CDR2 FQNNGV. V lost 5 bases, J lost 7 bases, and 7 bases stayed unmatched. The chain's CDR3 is CASSKGLAGVLNEQFF. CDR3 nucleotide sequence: TGTGCCAGCAGCAAGGGACTAGCGGGAGTTTTAAATGAGCAGTTCTTC.

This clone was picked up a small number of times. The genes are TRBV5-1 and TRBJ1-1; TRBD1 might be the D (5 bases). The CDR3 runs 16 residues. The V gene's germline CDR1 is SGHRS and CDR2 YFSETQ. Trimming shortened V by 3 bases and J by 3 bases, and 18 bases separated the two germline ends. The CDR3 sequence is CASSSRPGGTDTEAFF. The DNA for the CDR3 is TGCGCCAGCAGCTCCCGACCCGGGGGGACGGACACTGAAGCTTTCTTT.

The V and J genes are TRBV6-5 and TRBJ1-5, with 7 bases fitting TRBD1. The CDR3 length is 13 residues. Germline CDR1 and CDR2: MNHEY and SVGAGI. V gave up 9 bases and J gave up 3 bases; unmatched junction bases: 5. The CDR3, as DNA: TGTGCCAGTCGACAGGGTATCAATCAGCCCCAGCATTTT. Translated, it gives CASRQGINQPQHF.

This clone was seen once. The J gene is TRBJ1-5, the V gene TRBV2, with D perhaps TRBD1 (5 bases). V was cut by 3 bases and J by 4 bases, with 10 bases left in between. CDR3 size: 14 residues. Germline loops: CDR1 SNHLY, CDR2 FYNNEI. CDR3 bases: TGTGCCAGCAGTGACAGGGCAATGAATCAGCCCCAGCATTTT. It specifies CASSDRAMNQPQHF.

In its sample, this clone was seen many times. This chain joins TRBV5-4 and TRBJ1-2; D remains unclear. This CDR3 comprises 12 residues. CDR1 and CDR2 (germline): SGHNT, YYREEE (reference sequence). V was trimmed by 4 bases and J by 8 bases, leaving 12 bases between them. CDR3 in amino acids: CASSQNLGGYTF. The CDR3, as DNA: TGTGCCAGCAGCCAAAACCTGGGCGGCTACACCTTC.

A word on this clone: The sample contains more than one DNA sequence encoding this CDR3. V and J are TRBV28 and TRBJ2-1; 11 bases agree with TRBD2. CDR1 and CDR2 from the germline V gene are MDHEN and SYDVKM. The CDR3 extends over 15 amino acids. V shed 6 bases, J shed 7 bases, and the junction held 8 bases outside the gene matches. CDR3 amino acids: CASRTSGRSVNEQFF. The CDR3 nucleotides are TGTGCCAGCAGAACTAGCGGGAGAAGTGTGAATGAGCAGTTCTTC.

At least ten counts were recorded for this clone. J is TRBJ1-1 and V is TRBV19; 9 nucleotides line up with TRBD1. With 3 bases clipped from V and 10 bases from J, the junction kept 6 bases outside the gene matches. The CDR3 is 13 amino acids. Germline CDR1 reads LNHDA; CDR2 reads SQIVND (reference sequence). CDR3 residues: CASSIQTGGTAFF. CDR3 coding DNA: TGTGCCAGTAGTATCCAAACAGGGGGCACAGCTTTCTTT.

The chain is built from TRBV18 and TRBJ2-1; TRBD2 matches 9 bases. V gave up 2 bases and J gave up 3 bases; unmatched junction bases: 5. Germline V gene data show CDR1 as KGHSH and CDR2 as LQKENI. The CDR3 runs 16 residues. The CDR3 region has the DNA TGTGCCAGCTCACCAGTGTATAGCGGGAGCTACAATGAGCAGTTCTTC. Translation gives CASSPVYSGSYNEQFF.